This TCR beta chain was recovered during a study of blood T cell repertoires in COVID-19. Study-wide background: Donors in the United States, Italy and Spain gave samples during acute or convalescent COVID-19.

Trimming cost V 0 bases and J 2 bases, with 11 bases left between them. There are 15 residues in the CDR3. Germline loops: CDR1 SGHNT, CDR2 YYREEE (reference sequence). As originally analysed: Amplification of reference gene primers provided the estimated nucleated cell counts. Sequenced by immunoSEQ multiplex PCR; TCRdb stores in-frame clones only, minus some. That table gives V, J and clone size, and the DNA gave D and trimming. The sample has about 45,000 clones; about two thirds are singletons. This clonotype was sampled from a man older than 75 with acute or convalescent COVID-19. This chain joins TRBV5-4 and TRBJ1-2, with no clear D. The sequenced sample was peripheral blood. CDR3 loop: CASSLGGGQNYGYTF. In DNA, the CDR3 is TGTGCCAGCAGCTTGGGTGGAGGGCAAAACTATGGCTACACCTTC.